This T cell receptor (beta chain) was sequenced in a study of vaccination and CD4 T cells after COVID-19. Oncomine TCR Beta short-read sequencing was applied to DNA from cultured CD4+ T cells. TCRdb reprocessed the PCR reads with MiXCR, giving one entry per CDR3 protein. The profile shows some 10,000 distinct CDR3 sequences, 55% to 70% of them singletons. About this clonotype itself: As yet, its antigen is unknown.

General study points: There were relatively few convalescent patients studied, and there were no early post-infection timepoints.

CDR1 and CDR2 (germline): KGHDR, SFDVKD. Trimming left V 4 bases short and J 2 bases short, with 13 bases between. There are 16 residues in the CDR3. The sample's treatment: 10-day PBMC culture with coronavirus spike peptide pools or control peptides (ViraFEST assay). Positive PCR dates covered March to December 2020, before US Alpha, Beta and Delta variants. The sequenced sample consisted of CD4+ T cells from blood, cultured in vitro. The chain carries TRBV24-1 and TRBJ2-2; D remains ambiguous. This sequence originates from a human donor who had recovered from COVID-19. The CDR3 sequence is CATSDHRTGNTGELFF. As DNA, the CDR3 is TGTGCCACCAGTGACCATAGGACGGGCAACACCGGGGAGCTGTTTTTT.